This passage covers 6 T cell receptor beta chains from one sample sequenced in a study of cytomegalovirus exposure and HLA in healthy donors. In the PCR, 60 Vbeta and 13 Jbeta primers were used. Some clones are missing from TCRdb's copy, which holds only in-frame ones; the method was immunoSEQ multiplex PCR. This sample has under 250,000 clones; over 75% occur once, and the top ten carry less than 2%. Sequenced sample: PBMCs. These receptors were obtained from a male donor in good health and CMV-seronegative.

This rearrangement joins TRBV5-1 to TRBJ2-7; no clear D. The ends were cut back, 0 bases at V and 1 base at J, with 11 bases in the middle. This CDR3 region has 15 residues. The germline V gene encodes CDR1 SGHRS and CDR2 YFSETQ. CDR3 sequence (DNA): TGCGCCAGCAGCTTGGTCGGTATCGGGTCCTACGAGCAGTACTTC. Protein product: CASSLVGIGSYEQYF.

This sequence joins TRBV18 and TRBJ2-6, with TRBD1 matching 9 bases. V gave up 2 bases and J gave up 2 bases; unmatched junction bases: 10. The CDR3 has 19 amino acids. Germline CDR1 KGHSH, CDR2 LQKENI. In nucleotides, the CDR3 is TGTGCCAGCTCACCATCAGGGACAGGGAGGCGGCCTGGGGCCAACGTCCTGACTTTC. It specifies CASSPSGTGRRPGANVLTF.

The chain couples TRBV11-3 to TRBJ2-2, with TRBD2 matching over 7 bases. Germline CDR1 reads SGHNT; CDR2 reads YENEEA. The CDR3 has 15 residues. The junction had 9 bases not matched to a gene; V was cut back by 5 bases and J by 6 bases. CDR3 in amino acids: CASSQRDYHAGELFF. CDR3 nucleotide sequence: TGTGCCAGCAGCCAGAGGGACTATCATGCCGGGGAGCTGTTTTTT.

In DNA form, the CDR3 reads TGTGCCAGCAGTGACCTACCGGGACTGGAACTCACAGATACGCAGTATTTT. Protein sequence: CASSDLPGLELTDTQYF. The chain couples TRBV25-1 to TRBJ2-3; TRBD2 is a possible D gene (6 bases). CDR3 length: 17 residues. Per germline, CDR1 MGHDK and CDR2 SYGVNS. With 3 bases removed from V and 2 bases from J, the gap between germline ends came to 18 bases.

The chain is built from TRBV5-5 and TRBJ1-1; TRBD1 is a possible D gene (5 bases). The ends were cut back, 0 bases at V and 5 bases at J, with 17 bases in the middle. The CDR3 is made up of 16 amino acids. Per germline, CDR1 SGHKS and CDR2 YYEKEE (reference sequence). The CDR3 DNA sequence: TGTGCCAGCAGCTTGGACAGGTTCGAGCTTTCGACTGAAGCTTTCTTT. This sequence encodes CASSLDRFELSTEAFF. Based on the CDR3 plus reference TRBV5-5 and TRBJ1-1, the full variable domain is DAGVTQSPTHLIKTRGQQVTLRCSPISGHKSVSWYQQVLGQGPQFIFQYYEKEERGRGNFPDRFSARQFPNYSSELNVNALLLGDSALYLCASSLDRFELSTEAFFGQGTRLTVV.

The chain combines TRBV28 with TRBJ2-5; D not resolved. The CDR3 length is 11 residues. The V gene's germline CDR1 is MDHEN and CDR2 SYDVKM. V was pared by 4 bases and J by 5 bases, with 5 bases between. CDR3 amino acids: CASSSPETQYF. Here the CDR3 DNA reads TGTGCCAGCAGTTCCCCGGAGACCCAGTACTTC.